The 24 T cell receptor beta chains below were found in one sample sequenced in a study of blood T cell repertoires in COVID-19. Assay used: immunoSEQ multiplex PCR; TCRdb lists only in-frame clones, some missing. This sample has 220,000 or so clones, with just under 85% found just once. Specimen: peripheral blood. The source of these receptors is an elderly woman with acute or convalescent COVID-19.

The V gene is TRBV5-6, the J gene TRBJ2-7; a weak D match, TRBD1 (6 bases). The CDR3 has 13 residues. V lost 0 bases and J 6 bases, leaving 10 bases between the germline ends. Germline CDR1 reads SGHDT; CDR2 reads YYEEEE. DNA for the CDR3: TGTGCCAGCAGCTTGGGACCGACAGGCGAGCAGTACTTC. Amino acids: CASSLGPTGEQYF. Complete variable domain (other parts from reference TRBV5-6 and TRBJ2-7): DAGVTQSPTHLIKTRGQQVTLRCSPKSGHDTVSWYQQALGQGPQFIFQYYEEEERQRGNFPDRFSGHQFPNYSSELNVNALLLGDSALYLCASSLGPTGEQYFGPGTRLTVT.

This clone was counted once. V usage is TRBV7-3 and J usage is TRBJ1-6; possible D gene TRBD1, 5 bases. The CDR3 is 13 residues long. Germline CDR1 reads SGHTA; CDR2 reads FQGTGA. The V end was cut by 2 bases, the J end by 10 bases, with 9 bases between. The CDR3 region has the DNA TGTGCCAGCAGCTTACAGCGGGACTCACCCCTCCACTTT. Its protein is CASSLQRDSPLHF.

The rearrangement joins TRBV29-1 to TRBJ2-2; TRBD2 matches 7 bases. Per the germline V gene, CDR1 is SQVTM and CDR2 is ANQGSEA. The CDR3 runs 16 residues. The CDR3 sequence: CSSPGGEGTYTGELFF. The CDR3 DNA reads as TGCAGTTCCCCTGGGGGGGAGGGTACGTACACCGGGGAGCTGTTTTTT.

The chain joins TRBV5-4 to TRBJ1-4; 7 bases are a match to TRBD1. Germline V gene sequence: CDR1 SGHNT, CDR2 YYREEE (reference sequence). J gave up 7 bases and V 4 bases, and 7 bases lay outside the gene matches. The CDR3 is 14 residues long. The CDR3 region has the DNA TGTGCCAGCAGCAAACAGGGGATTGGTGAAAAACTGTTTTTT. This gives the protein CASSKQGIGEKLFF.

The V and J genes are TRBV28 and TRBJ2-7; D perhaps matches TRBD1 (6 bases). The CDR3 is made up of 16 amino acids. V was trimmed by 6 bases and J by 3 bases, leaving 21 bases between them. Germline V gene sequence: CDR1 MDHEN, CDR2 SYDVKM. The CDR3 loop reads CASRATRQAHLYEQYF. The CDR3 nucleotides are TGTGCCAGCAGGGCGACCAGACAGGCCCACCTCTACGAGCAGTACTTC.

As DNA, the CDR3 is TGTGCCAGCAGCGAACGACAGGCCTCCTACGAGCAGTACTTC. This translates into CASSERQASYEQYF. The chain has TRBV7-2 and TRBJ2-7; tentative D call: TRBD1 (6 bases). With 5 bases removed from V and 0 bases from J, the gap between germline ends came to 11 bases. Germline CDR1 reads SGHTA; CDR2 reads FQGNSA. The CDR3 is 14 amino acids.

This rearrangement joins TRBV6-1 to TRBJ2-2; TRBD2 agrees at 8 bases. The CDR3 is 14 amino acids. Per germline, CDR1 MNHNS and CDR2 SASEGT. V shed 7 bases and J 1 base; nucleotides not matched to a gene: 2. Here the CDR3 reads CASMAGGNTGELFF. DNA of the CDR3: TGTGCCAGCATGGCGGGGGGGAACACCGGGGAGCTGTTTTTT.

The CDR3 nucleotides read TGTGCCAGCAGCGGGACAGGGGGCATCTTTAAGGACACCTTC. Protein: CASSGTGGIFKDTF. This sequence joins TRBV5-6 and TRBJ1-2; TRBD1 matches 12 bases. CDR1 SGHDT and CDR2 YYEEEE come from the germline V gene. The CDR3 is 14 residues long. V lost 4 bases and J lost 12; bases outside the gene matches: 10.

The chain links TRBV3-1 (or the pseudogene TRBV3-2) to TRBJ2-1; TRBD2 matches at 9 bases. The CDR3 is 17 residues long. Per germline, CDR1 LGHDT and CDR2 YNNKEL (reference sequence). J was trimmed by 1 base and V by 5 bases; bases with no gene match: 9. The CDR3 loop is CASSTPLAGASYNEQFF. CDR3 sequence (DNA): TGTGCCAGCAGCACCCCATTAGCGGGAGCGTCCTACAATGAGCAGTTCTTC.

The chain is built from TRBV28 and TRBJ2-7; the match to TRBD1 covers 12 bases. V was pared by 5 bases and J by 4 bases, with 3 bases of the junction left unmatched. Germline V gives CDR1 MDHEN, CDR2 SYDVKM. CDR3 length equals 14 residues. Written as DNA, the CDR3 is TGTGCCAGCAGTCGGGACAGGGGGCGGTACGAGCAGTACTTC. Translating it yields CASSRDRGRYEQYF.

The genes are TRBV5-1 and TRBJ1-1; perhaps TRBD1 as D (5 bases). CDR3 length: 15 residues. In germline, CDR1 is SGHRS, CDR2 YFSETQ. Trimming removed 0 bases at V and 1 base at J, with 10 bases between. CDR3 coding DNA: TGCGCCAGCAGCTTGGATTGGGGCGAGAACACTGAAGCTTTCTTT. Protein: CASSLDWGENTEAFF.

The chain links TRBV5-8 to TRBJ1-2; possibly TRBD1 for D (6 bases). Germline lookup yields CDR1 SGHTS and CDR2 YDEGEE. The CDR3 is 15 amino acids. Trimming shortened V by 2 bases and J by 2 bases, and 13 bases separated the two germline ends. CDR3 protein: CASSFDRSRNYGYTF. In nucleotides, the CDR3 is TGTGCCAGCAGCTTTGACAGGAGTAGGAACTATGGCTACACCTTC.

The table lists this clone with a few counts. V is TRBV27 and J is TRBJ2-3; 8 bases fit TRBD1. The J segment lost 2 bases and the V segment lost 6 bases, leaving 4 bases of the junction unmatched. CDR1 and CDR2 from the germline V gene are MNHEY and SMNVEV (reference sequence). The CDR3 contains 14 residues. The CDR3 spells CASSQGALTDTQYF. The CDR3 DNA reads as TGTGCCAGCAGCCAGGGGGCCCTCACAGATACGCAGTATTTT.

The chain joins TRBV7-2 to TRBJ1-1; 7 bases align to TRBD1. CDR3 size: 15 residues. V gave up 3 bases and J gave up 2 bases; unmatched junction bases: 6. The germline V gene has CDR1 SGHTA and CDR2 FQGNSA. The CDR3 loop reads CASSLEDRINTEAFF. The CDR3 bases are TGTGCCAGCAGCTTGGAGGACAGGATTAACACTGAAGCTTTCTTT.

J is TRBJ2-1 and V is TRBV3-1 (or the pseudogene TRBV3-2), with TRBD2 identical over 7 bases. CDR1 LGHDT and CDR2 YNNKEL come from the germline V gene (reference sequence). CDR3 length: 13 amino acids. V dropped 4 bases and J dropped 10; count of bases not matched to a gene: 7. DNA for the CDR3: TGTGCCAGCAGCCGGACTAGTTTCGGGGAGCAGTTCTTC. Protein sequence: CASSRTSFGEQFF.

Here the CDR3 DNA reads TGCGCCAGCAGCCAAGATACGACAGAGAGCTCCTATAATTCACCCCTCCACTTT. This gives the protein CASSQDTTESSYNSPLHF. The chain uses TRBV4-3 and TRBJ1-6; maybe TRBD1 (5 bases). Germline V gene lookup returns CDR1 LGHNA and CDR2 YSLEER. The CDR3 loop spans 18 amino acids. The V gene lost 0 bases and the J gene lost 0 bases, with 12 bases spanning the gap.

J is TRBJ2-7 and V is TRBV6-5; TRBD1 might be the D (5 bases). The CDR3 is made up of 15 amino acids. Germline V CDR1 and CDR2: MNHEY, SVGAGI. Trimming removed 2 bases from V and 2 bases from J, with 13 bases in between. The CDR3 spells CASSYKVAGTYEQYF. CDR3 DNA sequence: TGTGCCAGCAGTTACAAGGTGGCAGGGACCTACGAGCAGTACTTC.

The chain couples TRBV20-1 to TRBJ1-2; 9 positions match TRBD1. The J segment lost 2 bases and the V segment lost 3 bases, leaving 4 bases of the junction unmatched. The CDR3 runs to 14 residues. Per the germline V gene, CDR1 is DFQATT and CDR2 is SNEGSKA (reference sequence). The CDR3 DNA reads TGCAGTGCTAGTGGACAGGGGAGAAACTATGGCTACACCTTC. It codes for CSASGQGRNYGYTF.

The V gene is TRBV28, the J gene TRBJ2-7; 10 positions match TRBD1. V trimming: 4 bases; J trimming: 2 bases; junction bases outside the gene matches: 5. This CDR3 spans 15 amino acids. Germline V gene sequence: CDR1 MDHEN, CDR2 SYDVKM. CDR3 sequence: CASSSTGTGAYEQYF. CDR3 nucleotide sequence: TGTGCCAGCAGTTCAACCGGGACAGGGGCCTACGAGCAGTACTTC.

V and J are TRBV9 and TRBJ2-3; the match to TRBD2 covers 9 bases. The trim removed 0 bases at V and 4 bases at J, leaving 6 bases unmatched. Germline CDR1 is SGDLS and CDR2 is YYNGEE. This CDR3 has 16 residues. The CDR3 here is CASSVDRLAASDTQYF. The CDR3 nucleotides are TGTGCCAGCAGCGTAGACCGACTAGCGGCGTCAGATACGCAGTATTTT.

Regarding this clone: Other DNA sequences in this sample translate to the same CDR3. The chain is built from TRBV5-1 and TRBJ1-4; TRBD1 is a possible D gene (5 bases). The CDR3 runs to 15 residues. The germline V gene has CDR1 SGHRS and CDR2 YFSETQ. Trimming removed 0 bases from V and 6 bases from J, with 12 bases in between. The CDR3 DNA sequence: TGCGCCAGCAGCTTGGCCGCGGGGGTGGATGAAAAACTGTTTTTT. As protein: CASSLAAGVDEKLFF.

V gene TRBV11-1 combines with J gene TRBJ2-1; weak D call: TRBD2 (6 bases). V was clipped by 0 bases and J by 7 bases, with 10 bases between them. Germline lookup yields CDR1 SGHAT and CDR2 FQDESV (reference sequence). The CDR3 contains 14 residues. This chain's CDR3 is CASSLAVAGNEQFF. CDR3 sequence (DNA): TGTGCCAGCAGCTTAGCGGTTGCGGGGAATGAGCAGTTCTTC.

This rearrangement joins TRBV6-2 or TRBV6-3 to TRBJ2-3, with no clear D. Trimming left V 4 bases short and J 8 bases short, with 7 bases between. The germline V gene encodes CDR1 MNHEY and CDR2 SVGEGT. This CDR3 has 11 residues. CDR3 sequence (DNA): TGTGCCAGCAGTTTCGTTTCTACGCAGTATTTT. It encodes CASSFVSTQYF.

The count of this clone is one. This sequence joins TRBV19 and TRBJ1-1; D call uncertain. Per germline, CDR1 LNHDA and CDR2 SQIVND (reference sequence). With 3 bases removed from V and 1 base from J, the gap between germline ends came to 6 bases. The CDR3 is made up of 13 amino acids. The CDR3 DNA reads as TGTGCCAGTAGTATGCCGGGGAACACTGAAGCTTTCTTT. It specifies CASSMPGNTEAFF.